These T cell receptor beta chains were read from a single sample in a study of regulatory T cells in long-lasting Graves disease. TCRdb analysed the multiplex PCR reads with MiXCR anew, one entry per CDR3 protein. The table shows 350,000 to 500,000 distinct CDR3 sequences, with 14% occurring only once. These data were also filed under a second study, of T cells in Graves' hyperthyroidism and ophthalmopathy.

Sequencing used peripheral blood mononuclear cells (PBMCs), obtained at new diagnosis, from a patient treated with antithyroid drugs. Receptor source: a woman aged 50 to 65 with Graves disease. Each CDR3 is given with its conserved first and last residue. D genes are given only for firm matches. Clone sizes are given selectively: once, few, many, or a class where the clone is expanded.

clone size	D gene	V gene	J gene	CDR3 DNA	CDR3 protein
few	NA	TRBV6-5	TRBJ2-2	TGTGCCAGCAGTTACGGTACGGGGACGAACACCGGGGAGCTGTTTTTT	CASSYGTGTNTGELFF
many	NA	TRBV7-9	TRBJ2-1	TGTGCCAGCAGCTTAGCCCTACTGACGACTAGTATTTCCCCACATGAGCAGTTCTTC	CASSLALLTTSISPHEQFF
few	TRBD2	TRBV20-1	TRBJ2-7	TGCAGTGCTAGCCTACTAGCGGGAATGTCTACTCACGAGCAGTACTTC	CSASLLAGMSTHEQYF
once	TRBD1	TRBV7-2	TRBJ2-7	TGTGCCAGCAGCTTGACAGGGACAGGGGAGGGCGAGCAGTACTTC	CASSLTGTGEGEQYF
NA	NA	TRBV30	TRBJ1-6	TGTGCCTGGAGTTGGAGAGGGCGAGGCGTTTCACCCCTCCACTTT	CAWSWRGRGVSPLHF
NA	TRBD1	TRBV19	TRBJ1-1	TGTGCCAGTGAGCCGGGACAGTGGGAGACTGAAGCTTTCTTT	CASEPGQWETEAFF
many	NA	TRBV12-3/TRBV12-4	TRBJ2-3	TGTGCCAGCAGTTTGAGGGTACACACAGATACGCAGTATTTT	CASSLRVHTDTQYF
many	NA	TRBV27	TRBJ1-4	TGTGCCAGCAGTTCAGTAACGAATGAAAAACTGTTTTTT	CASSSVTNEKLFF
NA	NA	TRBV3-1	TRBJ2-7	TGTGCCAGCAGCCAAGAGGGGCGAGGGAACTACGAGCAGTACTTC	CASSQEGRGNYEQYF
few	TRBD1	TRBV4-1	TRBJ1-5	TGCGCCAGCAGCCAGGTTAGGGACAGCTCAAATCAGCCCCAGCATTTT	CASSQVRDSSNQPQHF
few	NA	TRBV20-1	TRBJ1-5	TGCAGTGCTGAGGACCCATTGGGCAATCAGCCCCAGCATTTT	CSAEDPLGNQPQHF
NA	TRBD2	TRBV3-1	TRBJ2-4	TGTGCCAGCAGGCTAGGTAGCGGGAACATTCAGTACTTC	CASRLGSGNIQYF
many	NA	TRBV7-9	TRBJ1-1	TGTGCCAGCAGCTTGGCAAGGGCCCAGCTGACTGAAGCTTTCTTT	CASSLARAQLTEAFF
many	TRBD1	TRBV20-1	TRBJ2-7	TGCAGTGCCACTAGGGGGCTTGGGTACGAGCAGTACTTC	CSATRGLGYEQYF
NA	TRBD1	TRBV28	TRBJ1-2	TGTGCCAGCAGTTTTCGGTTCATGGACAGGGGGTACTACGGCTACACCTTC	CASSFRFMDRGYYGYTF
many	NA	TRBV3-1	TRBJ2-5	TGTGCCAGCAGCCAAGAAACGGGAAGAGGGGAGACCCAGTACTTC	CASSQETGRGETQYF
many	NA	TRBV11-2	TRBJ2-3	TGTGCCAGCAGCTTTTCGGGGGTATCCGATACGCAGTATTTT	CASSFSGVSDTQYF
many	TRBD1	TRBV5-1	TRBJ2-1	TGCGCCAGCAGCTTGGATGGCAGGGGGCAAGAGCAGTTCTTC	CASSLDGRGQEQFF
NA	TRBD2	TRBV9	TRBJ2-7	TGTGCCAGCAGCGTGTGGAGCGGGGGGGGTTCTAGGGAGCAGTACTTC	CASSVWSGGGSREQYF
NA	NA	TRBV6-1	TRBJ2-5	TGTGCCAGCAGTGAAGCAGCAGTTGCCCAGTACTTC	CASSEAAVAQYF
many	NA	TRBV30	TRBJ2-6	TGTGCCTGGACAAGGCCTGGGGCCAACGTCCTGACTTTC	CAWTRPGANVLTF
few	TRBD1	TRBV3-1	TRBJ1-5	TGTGCCAGCAGCCAATCTACAGGGGGCGATCAGCCCCAGCATTTT	CASSQSTGGDQPQHF
many	TRBD1	TRBV3-1	TRBJ2-1	TGTGCCAGCAGCCAAGGACAGGGGATGGATGAGCAGTTCTTC	CASSQGQGMDEQFF
few	NA	TRBV5-1	TRBJ2-6	TGCGCCAGCAGCTTGGCCTCGCCAAACGTCCTGACTTTC	CASSLASPNVLTF
many	NA	TRBV18	TRBJ2-3	TGTGCCAGCTCACCACCTGCAATTAGCACAGATACGCAGTATTTT	CASSPPAISTDTQYF
many	NA	TRBV7-9	TRBJ2-7	TGTGCCAGCAGCTTAGTAGTATTCGAGCAGTACTTC	CASSLVVFEQYF
NA	NA	TRBV9	TRBJ1-1	TGTGCCAGCAGCGTAGGTTCGGGGTGGGGGATGAACACTGAAGCTTTCTTT	CASSVGSGWGMNTEAFF
many	TRBD2	TRBV18	TRBJ2-5	TGTGCCAGCTCACCATCGCGGGAGAGGGAGACCCAGTACTTC	CASSPSRERETQYF